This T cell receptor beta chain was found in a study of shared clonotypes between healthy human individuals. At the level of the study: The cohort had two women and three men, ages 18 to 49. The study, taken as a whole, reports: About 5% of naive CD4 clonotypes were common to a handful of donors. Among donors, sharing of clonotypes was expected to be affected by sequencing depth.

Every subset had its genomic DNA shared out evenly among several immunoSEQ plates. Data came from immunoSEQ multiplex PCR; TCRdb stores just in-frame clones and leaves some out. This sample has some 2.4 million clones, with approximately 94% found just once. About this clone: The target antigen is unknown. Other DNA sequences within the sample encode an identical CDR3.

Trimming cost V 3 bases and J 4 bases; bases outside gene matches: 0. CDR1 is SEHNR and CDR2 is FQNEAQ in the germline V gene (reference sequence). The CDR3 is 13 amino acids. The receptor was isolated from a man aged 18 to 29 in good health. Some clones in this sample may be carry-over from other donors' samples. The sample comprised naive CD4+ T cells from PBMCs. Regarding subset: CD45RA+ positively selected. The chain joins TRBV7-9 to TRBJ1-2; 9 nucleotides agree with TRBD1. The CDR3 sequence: CASSLGQGYGYTF. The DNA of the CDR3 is TGTGCCAGCAGCTTGGGACAGGGCTATGGCTACACCTTC. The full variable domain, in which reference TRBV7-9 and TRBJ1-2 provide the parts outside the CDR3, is DTGVSQNPRHKITKRGQNVTFRCDPISEHNRLYWYRQTLGQGPEFLTYFQNEAQLEKSRLLSDRFSAERPKGSFSTLEIQRTEQGDSAMYLCASSLGQGYGYTFGSGTRLTVV.